Below are 10 T cell receptor beta chains sequenced from a single sample in a study of metastatic and nonmetastatic thyroid tumors. TCRdb reassembled clones from the PCR reads with MiXCR. The sample includes about 33,000 clones, roughly 19% of them seen just once. All patients reached thyroid surgery having received no treatment beforehand. Material: blood. Receptors originate from a male donor with papillary thyroid cancer or a benign thyroid nodule (not recorded which). Some clones in this sample may be carry-over from other donors' samples.

This clone was detected ten times or more. The genes are TRBV6-2 or TRBV6-3 and TRBJ2-2; D gene ambiguous. Looked up from germline, CDR1 is MNHEY and CDR2 is SVGEGT. This CDR3 has 15 amino acids. Trimming took off 2 bases at V and 4 bases at J, with 11 bases between the two ends. CDR3 bases: TGTGCCAGCAGTTACGCCGGGTACGGCACCGGGGAGCTGTTTTTT. Its translation is CASSYAGYGTGELFF.

This clone was counted many times. The gene calls are TRBV7-2 and TRBJ2-7, with D possibly matching TRBD2 (7 bases). This CDR3 region has 13 residues. The germline CDR1 and CDR2 sequences are SGHTA and FQGNSA. The V end was cut by 0 bases, the J end by 7 bases, with 10 bases between. CDR3 residues: CASSLAGGREQYF. The CDR3 region has the DNA TGTGCCAGCAGCTTAGCGGGGGGGCGGGAGCAGTACTTC.

This clone was found many times. The genes are TRBV11-2 and TRBJ2-3, with D tentatively TRBD2 (6 bases). Germline V gives CDR1 SGHAT, CDR2 FQNNGV. The CDR3 consists of 15 residues. V was cut by 3 bases and J by 3 bases, with 13 bases left in between. CDR3 loop: CASSLERAGTDTQYF. For the CDR3, the DNA is TGTGCCAGCAGCTTGGAGCGGGCCGGGACAGATACGCAGTATTTT.

This clone was seen many times. This may stem from a read error, because a much larger clone lies one nucleotide away. V and J are TRBV12-3 or TRBV12-4 and TRBJ2-3, with 7 nucleotides matching TRBD1. This CDR3 has 17 amino acids. CDR3 region: CASSPPSGTDNTGTQYF. CDR3 in DNA: TGTGCCAGCAGCCCACCCTCCGGGACAGACAACACAGGTACGCAGTATTTT.

This clone was seen repeatedly, ten times or more. V and J are TRBV7-2 and TRBJ2-7; 14 bases match TRBD2. Germline values: CDR1 SGHTA, CDR2 FQGNSA. The trim removed 5 bases at V and 6 bases at J, leaving 6 bases unmatched. The CDR3 extends over 15 amino acids. DNA of the CDR3: TGTGCCAGCAGCCGGGGACTAGCGGGAGTTGGCGAGCAGTACTTC. Amino acid sequence: CASSRGLAGVGEQYF.

The CDR3 nucleotides are TGCGCCAGCAGCCCCTTTGGCAATGAGCAGTTCTTC. It yields the protein CASSPFGNEQFF. The chain combines TRBV5-1 with TRBJ2-1; D not certain. Trimming pared 4 bases from V and 6 bases from J, leaving 8 bases between. CDR3 length: 12 residues. Germline CDR1 SGHRS, CDR2 YFSETQ.

In this sample, this clone turned up many times. V is TRBV9 and J is TRBJ1-1, with 10 bases fitting TRBD1. CDR1 and CDR2 (germline): SGDLS, YYNGEE. V shed 4 bases, J shed 2 bases, and the junction held 5 bases outside the gene matches. This CDR3 is 15 amino acids long. The CDR3 DNA sequence: TGTGCCAGCAGCCCTGGGACAGGGGTAAACACTGAAGCTTTCTTT. This gives the protein CASSPGTGVNTEAFF.

This clone was recorded a few times. The J gene is TRBJ1-2, the V gene TRBV19, with 8 bases fitting TRBD1. With V trimmed by 4 bases and J by 6 bases, 4 bases remained unmatched. The CDR3 totals 13 residues. Germline V gives CDR1 LNHDA, CDR2 SQIVND (reference sequence). The CDR3 nucleotides read TGTGCCAGTAGTAGCGCAGGGGGCGATGGCTACACCTTC. The encoded protein is CASSSAGGDGYTF. The full variable domain, completed using reference TRBV19 and TRBJ1-2, is DGGITQSPKYLFRKEGQNVTLSCEQNLNHDAMYWYRQDPGQGLRLIYYSQIVNDFQKGDIAEGYSVSREKKESFPLTVTSAQKNPTAFYLCASSSAGGDGYTFGSGTRLTVV.

This clone showed up many times. The chain employs TRBV6-1 and TRBJ2-7; D is perhaps TRBD2 (5 bases). The CDR3 length is 14 residues. Germline assignment: CDR1 MNHNS and CDR2 SASEGT. Trimming shortened V by 9 bases and J by 0 bases, and 15 bases separated the two germline ends. The DNA for the CDR3 is TGTGCCAGTCTCGGCCACGGACTCTCCTACGAGCAGTACTTC. This codes for CASLGHGLSYEQYF.

Only a few counts were recorded for this clone. The J gene is TRBJ2-7, the V gene TRBV7-9, with no clear D. Germline CDR1 reads SEHNR; CDR2 reads FQNEAQ (reference sequence). This CDR3 has 12 amino acids. The V end was cut by 2 bases, the J end by 1 base, with 3 bases between. CDR3 nucleotides: TGTGCCAGCAGCTTAAAGTCCTACGAGCAGTACTTC. Protein: CASSLKSYEQYF.